This T cell receptor beta chain was documented in a study of blood T cell repertoires in COVID-19. About the study: The United States, Italy and Spain provided the acute and convalescent COVID-19 samples. PBMCs, B-cell-depleted T cells, or T cells were the source of the cDNA or gDNA that made up the material.

In Seattle, patients joined the study during active infection and were tracked longitudinally. In the study's own analysis: Estimation of nucleated cell counts was performed using reference gene primer amplification. TCRdb's copy holds only in-frame clones and misses some; the assay was immunoSEQ multiplex PCR. That table gives V, J and clone size, and the DNA gave D and trimming. The sample consists of about 130,000 clones, around 85% of them appearing once. V was pared by 5 bases and J by 9 bases, with 26 bases between. Per germline, CDR1 MDHEN and CDR2 SYDVKM. This CDR3 region has 16 residues. The genes are TRBV28 and TRBJ2-7; maybe TRBD2 (6 bases). The TCR comes from a man aged 25-45 years with COVID-19, enrolled during active disease. Material: peripheral blood. The CDR3 region is CASSNLVGQGGLGQYF. The CDR3, as DNA: TGTGCCAGCAGTAACTTAGTAGGGCAGGGAGGTTTAGGGCAGTACTTC.